A single sample is the source of the 7 T cell receptor beta chains below, sequenced in a study of blood T cell repertoires in COVID-19. Sequencing used immunoSEQ multiplex PCR; TCRdb keeps in-frame clones, though not all of them. The profile shows tens of thousands of clones, 70% to 90% of them singletons. Source material: peripheral blood. The source of these receptors is a man in his 60s with acute or convalescent COVID-19.

This chain connects TRBV28 to TRBJ1-6; D is undetermined. The length of the CDR3 is 11 residues. Trimming pared 5 bases from V and 13 bases from J, leaving 9 bases between. Germline V lookup: CDR1 MDHEN, CDR2 SYDVKM. The CDR3 loop is CASSQSRPLHF. The CDR3 DNA reads TGTGCCAGCAGTCAATCCCGGCCCCTCCACTTT.

V usage is TRBV4-3 and J usage is TRBJ2-1, with TRBD2 identical over 11 bases. Germline V gene lookup returns CDR1 LGHNA and CDR2 YSLEER. The CDR3 is 17 amino acids. V was pared by 2 bases and J by 6 bases, with 9 bases of the junction left unmatched. CDR3 sequence: CASSQSTSGISGNEQFF. The CDR3 DNA sequence: TGCGCCAGCAGCCAATCGACTAGCGGGATATCGGGCAATGAGCAGTTCTTC.

J is TRBJ2-3 and V is TRBV20-1; no clear D. Germline CDR1 reads DFQATT; CDR2 reads SNEGSKA (reference sequence). The CDR3 runs to 11 residues. Trimming cost V 5 bases and J 6 bases, with 9 bases left between them. The CDR3 protein is CSALSRDTQYF. The CDR3 bases are TGCAGTGCTCTTTCCCGGGATACGCAGTATTTT.

This CDR3 is CASSLSGSPLHF. Written as DNA, the CDR3 is TGTGCCAGCAGTTTAAGCGGCTCACCCCTCCACTTT. J is TRBJ1-6 and V is TRBV28; D not resolved. The V end lost 2 bases, the J end lost 10 bases, and 6 bases lay between the germline ends. Germline CDR1 reads MDHEN; CDR2 reads SYDVKM. This CDR3 has 12 amino acids.

This clone came up a few times. The chain uses TRBV11-3 and TRBJ1-1; 9 bases are shared with TRBD1. CDR1 is SGHNT, CDR2 YENEEA, per germline. This CDR3 has 15 amino acids. Trimming took 5 bases from V and 4 from J; bases not matched to a gene: 8. The CDR3 reads CASSPWDRESTEAFF. CDR3 in DNA: TGTGCCAGCAGCCCCTGGGACAGGGAGAGCACTGAAGCTTTCTTT.

The rearrangement links TRBV11-2 to TRBJ1-2; D ambiguous. Germline CDR1 reads SGHAT; CDR2 reads FQNNGV. The V end lost 3 bases, the J end lost 4 bases, and 9 bases lay between the germline ends. This CDR3 comprises 13 residues. CDR3 in DNA: TGTGCCAGCAGCTTTAGTCGCGGCTATGGCTACACCTTC. Translation: CASSFSRGYGYTF.

The genes are TRBV5-6 and TRBJ2-7, with TRBD1 matching 11 bases. This CDR3 region has 17 residues. Unmatched junction bases numbered 10, after V lost 5 bases and J lost 0 bases. Germline-derived CDR1 and CDR2 are SGHDT and YYEEEE. The CDR3 nucleotides read TGTGCCAGCAGGAAGGACAGGGGGCCCTCTCTCTCCTACGAGCAGTACTTC. This translates into CASRKDRGPSLSYEQYF.